Listed below are T cell receptor beta chains from one sample, sequenced in a study of blood T cell repertoires in COVID-19. Sequencing was performed with immunoSEQ multiplex PCR; in TCRdb, only in-frame clones are kept and a portion is missing. The profile shows fewer than 350,000 clones, 88% of them singletons. Sequencing input: peripheral blood. These receptors originate from a man aged 18 to 35 with active or convalescent COVID-19. CDR3s leave out the opening cysteine and the closing phenylalanine or tryptophan.

j_call v_call cdr3_aa
TRBJ2-7 TRBV4-1 ASSQGTATYEQY
TRBJ1-1 TRBV14 ASSQGADTEAF
TRBJ2-7 TRBV27 ASSLGAGFDYEQY
TRBJ1-2 TRBV6-6 ASTRTGASGGYT
TRBJ1-6 TRBV28 ASSPTGDNSPLH
TRBJ2-1 TRBV27 ASSLMGQGYNEQF
TRBJ1-4 TRBV18 ASSPSWATNEKLF
TRBJ2-7 TRBV5-1 ASSNQGARNEQY
TRBJ1-1 TRBV12-5 ASGLGGLVEAF
TRBJ2-1 TRBV5-1 ASRADSYNEQF
TRBJ1-4 TRBV12-5 ASGLWGRNEKLF
TRBJ2-3 TRBV29-1 SVEGFGLAGGLEGTYTQY
TRBJ1-1 TRBV14 ASSQMRGGTEAF
TRBJ2-5 TRBV7-2 ASSLGPGSETQY
TRBJ1-2 TRBV12-3/TRBV12-4 ASRKQVSGYT
TRBJ1-3 TRBV19 ASSHRGPSGNTIY
TRBJ2-1 TRBV3-1/TRBV3-2 ASSQGGTFYNEQF
TRBJ2-5 TRBV5-1 ASSHGQGQETQY
TRBJ2-3 TRBV6-2/TRBV6-3 ASSSTRITDTQY
TRBJ2-5 TRBV28 ASSRGRAETQY
TRBJ1-5 TRBV5-6 ASSLGWAEGQPQH
TRBJ2-3 TRBV9 ASSVASTDTQY